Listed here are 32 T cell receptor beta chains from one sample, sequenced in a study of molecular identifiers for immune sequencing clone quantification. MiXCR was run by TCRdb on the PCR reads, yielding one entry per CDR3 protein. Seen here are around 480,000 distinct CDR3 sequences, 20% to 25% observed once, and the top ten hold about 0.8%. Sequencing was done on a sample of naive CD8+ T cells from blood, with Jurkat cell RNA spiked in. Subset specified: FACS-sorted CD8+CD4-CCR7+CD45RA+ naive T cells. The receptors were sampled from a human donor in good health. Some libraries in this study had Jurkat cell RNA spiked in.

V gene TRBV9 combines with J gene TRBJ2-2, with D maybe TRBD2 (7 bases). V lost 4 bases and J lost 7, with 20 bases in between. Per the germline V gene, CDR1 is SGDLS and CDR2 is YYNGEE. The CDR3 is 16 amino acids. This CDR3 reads CASSPIGGGPHGELFF. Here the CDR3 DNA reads TGTGCCAGCAGCCCGATAGGGGGGGGCCCCCACGGGGAGCTGTTTTTT.

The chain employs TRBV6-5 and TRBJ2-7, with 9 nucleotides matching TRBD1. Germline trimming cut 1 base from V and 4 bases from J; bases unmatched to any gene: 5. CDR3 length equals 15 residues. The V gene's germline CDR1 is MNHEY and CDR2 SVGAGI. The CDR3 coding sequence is TGTGCCAGCAGTTACTGGGACAGGGATGGGTACGAGCAGTACTTC. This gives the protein CASSYWDRDGYEQYF.

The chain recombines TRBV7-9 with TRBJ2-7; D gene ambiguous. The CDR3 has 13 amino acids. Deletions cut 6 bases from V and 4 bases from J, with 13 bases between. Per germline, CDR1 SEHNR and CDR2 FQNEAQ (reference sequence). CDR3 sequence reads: CASRPLSEYEQYF. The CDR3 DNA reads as TGTGCCAGCAGGCCCTTATCCGAGTACGAGCAGTACTTC.

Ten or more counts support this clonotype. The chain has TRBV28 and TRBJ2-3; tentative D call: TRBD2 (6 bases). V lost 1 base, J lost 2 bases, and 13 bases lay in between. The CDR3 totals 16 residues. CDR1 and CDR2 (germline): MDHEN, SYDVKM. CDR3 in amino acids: CASSLSAGRVTDTQYF. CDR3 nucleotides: TGTGCCAGCAGTTTATCCGCGGGACGCGTCACAGATACGCAGTATTTT.

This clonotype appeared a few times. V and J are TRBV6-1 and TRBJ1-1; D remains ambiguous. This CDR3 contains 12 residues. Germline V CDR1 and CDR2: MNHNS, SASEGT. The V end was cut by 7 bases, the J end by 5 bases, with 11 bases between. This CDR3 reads CASNLGITEAFF. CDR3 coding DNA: TGTGCCAGCAATCTTGGGATAACTGAAGCTTTCTTT.

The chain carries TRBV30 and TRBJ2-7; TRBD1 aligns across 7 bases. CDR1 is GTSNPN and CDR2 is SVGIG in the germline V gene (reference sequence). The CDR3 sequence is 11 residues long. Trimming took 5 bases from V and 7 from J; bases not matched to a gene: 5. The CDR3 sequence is CAWGTANEQYF. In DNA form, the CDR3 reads TGTGCCTGGGGGACAGCTAATGAGCAGTACTTC.

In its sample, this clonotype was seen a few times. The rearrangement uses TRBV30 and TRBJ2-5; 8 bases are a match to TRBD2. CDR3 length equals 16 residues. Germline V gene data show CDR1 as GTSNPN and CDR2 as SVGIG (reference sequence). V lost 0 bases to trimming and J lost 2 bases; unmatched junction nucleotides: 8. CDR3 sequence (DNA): TGTGCCTGGAGTGTACTTGGCGGGGGGATTCAAGAGACCCAGTACTTC. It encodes CAWSVLGGGIQETQYF.

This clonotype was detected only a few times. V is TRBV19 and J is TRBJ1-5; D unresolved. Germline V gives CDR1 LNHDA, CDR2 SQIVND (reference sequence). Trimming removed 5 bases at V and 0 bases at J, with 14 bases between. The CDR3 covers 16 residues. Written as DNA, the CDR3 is TGTGCCAGTAGTTTCTATTTGGGATATAGCAATCAGCCCCAGCATTTT. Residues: CASSFYLGYSNQPQHF.

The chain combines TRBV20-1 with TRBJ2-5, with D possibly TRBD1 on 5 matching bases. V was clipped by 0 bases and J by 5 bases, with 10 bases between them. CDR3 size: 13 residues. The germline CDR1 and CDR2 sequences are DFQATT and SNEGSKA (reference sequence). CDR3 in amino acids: CSARETATETQYF. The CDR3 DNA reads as TGCAGTGCTAGAGAGACAGCGACTGAGACCCAGTACTTC.

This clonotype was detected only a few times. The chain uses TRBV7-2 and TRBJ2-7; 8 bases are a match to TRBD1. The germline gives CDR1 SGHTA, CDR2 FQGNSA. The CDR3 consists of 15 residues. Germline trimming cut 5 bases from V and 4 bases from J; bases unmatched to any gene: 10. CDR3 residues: CASSQVGQVFYEQYF. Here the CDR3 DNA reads TGTGCCAGCAGCCAAGTGGGACAGGTATTTTACGAGCAGTACTTC.

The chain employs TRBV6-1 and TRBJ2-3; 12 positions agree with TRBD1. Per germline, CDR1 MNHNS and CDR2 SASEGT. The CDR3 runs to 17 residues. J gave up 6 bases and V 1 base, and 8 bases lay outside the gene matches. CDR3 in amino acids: CASSEDLGQGAVDTQYF. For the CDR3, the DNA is TGTGCCAGCAGTGAAGATTTGGGACAGGGGGCAGTGGATACGCAGTATTTT.

The CDR3 DNA sequence: TGTGCCAGCAGGAAGTCGACAGGTGCAAACTATGGCTACACCTTC. It encodes CASRKSTGANYGYTF. The chain is built from TRBV6-4 and TRBJ1-2; a weak D match, TRBD1 (6 bases). The V end was cut by 6 bases, the J end by 2 bases, with 16 bases between. This CDR3 contains 15 residues. Germline CDR1 and CDR2: MRHNA and SNTAGT.

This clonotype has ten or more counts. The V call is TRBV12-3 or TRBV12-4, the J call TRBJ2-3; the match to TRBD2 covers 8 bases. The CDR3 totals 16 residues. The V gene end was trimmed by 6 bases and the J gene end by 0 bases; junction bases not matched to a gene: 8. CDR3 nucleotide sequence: TGTGCCAGCAGCCCCCCCCGGGGGGGGAGCACAGATACGCAGTATTTT. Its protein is CASSPPRGGSTDTQYF.

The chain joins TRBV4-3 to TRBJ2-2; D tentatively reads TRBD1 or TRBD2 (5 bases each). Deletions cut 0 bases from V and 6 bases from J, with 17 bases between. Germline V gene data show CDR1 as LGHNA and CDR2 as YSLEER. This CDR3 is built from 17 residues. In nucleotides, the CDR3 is TGCGCCAGCAGCCAAGAAGGGTCCCGGTCGGGGCCCGGGGAGCTGTTTTTT. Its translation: CASSQEGSRSGPGELFF.

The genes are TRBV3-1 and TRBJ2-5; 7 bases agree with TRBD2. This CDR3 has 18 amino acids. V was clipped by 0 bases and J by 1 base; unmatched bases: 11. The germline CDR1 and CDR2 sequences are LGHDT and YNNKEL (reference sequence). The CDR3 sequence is CASSQEVAASGAQETQYF. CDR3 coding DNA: TGTGCCAGCAGCCAAGAAGTGGCGGCTAGCGGAGCCCAAGAGACCCAGTACTTC.

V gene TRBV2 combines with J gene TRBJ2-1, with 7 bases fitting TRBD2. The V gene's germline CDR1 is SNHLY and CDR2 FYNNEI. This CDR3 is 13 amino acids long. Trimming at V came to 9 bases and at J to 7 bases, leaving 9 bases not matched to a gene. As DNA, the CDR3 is TGTGCCAGTCTTACGGGAGGTGTTAATGAGCAGTTCTTC. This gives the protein CASLTGGVNEQFF. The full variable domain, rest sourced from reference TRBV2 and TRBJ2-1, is EPEVTQTPSHQVTQMGQEVILRCVPISNHLYFYWYRQILGQKVEFLVSFYNNEISEKSEIFDDQFSVERPDGSNFTLKIRSTKLEDSAMYFCASLTGGVNEQFFGPGTRLTVL.

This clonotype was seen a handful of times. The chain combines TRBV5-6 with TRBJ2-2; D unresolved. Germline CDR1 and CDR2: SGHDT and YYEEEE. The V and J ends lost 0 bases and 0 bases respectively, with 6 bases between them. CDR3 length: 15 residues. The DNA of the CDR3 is TGTGCCAGCAGCTTGGATATTGCGAACACCGGGGAGCTGTTTTTT. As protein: CASSLDIANTGELFF.

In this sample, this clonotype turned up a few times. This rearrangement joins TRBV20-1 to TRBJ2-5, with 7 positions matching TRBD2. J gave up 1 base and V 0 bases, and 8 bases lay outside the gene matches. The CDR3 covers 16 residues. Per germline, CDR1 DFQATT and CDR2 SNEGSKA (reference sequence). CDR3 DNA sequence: TGCAGTGCTAGAGATCTCGCGGGAGTGAGCCAAGAGACCCAGTACTTC. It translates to CSARDLAGVSQETQYF.

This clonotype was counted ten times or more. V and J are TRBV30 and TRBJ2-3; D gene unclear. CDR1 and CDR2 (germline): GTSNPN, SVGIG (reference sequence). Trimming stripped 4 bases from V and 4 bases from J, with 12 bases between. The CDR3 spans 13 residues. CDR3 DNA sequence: TGTGCCTGGACCTCCTCGACCCCAGATACGCAGTATTTT. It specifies CAWTSSTPDTQYF.

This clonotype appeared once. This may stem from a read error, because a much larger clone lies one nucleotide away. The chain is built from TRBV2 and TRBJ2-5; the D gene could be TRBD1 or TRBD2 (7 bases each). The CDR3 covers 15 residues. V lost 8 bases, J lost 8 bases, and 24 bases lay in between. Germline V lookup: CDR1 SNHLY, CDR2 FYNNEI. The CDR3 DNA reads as TGTGCCAGCCCCGGTCGGGGAGGGGGCCTGAGAACCCAGTACTTC. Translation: CASPGRGGGLRTQYF. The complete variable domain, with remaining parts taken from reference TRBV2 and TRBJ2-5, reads EPEVTQTPSHQVTQMGQEVILRCVPISNHLYFYWYRQILGQKVEFLVSFYNNEISEKSEIFDDQFSVERPDGSNFTLKIRSTKLEDSAMYFCASPGRGGGLRTQYFGPGTRLLVL.

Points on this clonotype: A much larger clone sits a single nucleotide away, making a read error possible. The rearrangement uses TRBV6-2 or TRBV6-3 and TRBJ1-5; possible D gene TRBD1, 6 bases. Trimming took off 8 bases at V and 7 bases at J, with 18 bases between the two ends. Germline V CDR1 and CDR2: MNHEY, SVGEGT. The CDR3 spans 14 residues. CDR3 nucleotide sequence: TGTGCCAGCGGGTCCCTGAGGGACAAACAGCCCCAGCATTTT. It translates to CASGSLRDKQPQHF.

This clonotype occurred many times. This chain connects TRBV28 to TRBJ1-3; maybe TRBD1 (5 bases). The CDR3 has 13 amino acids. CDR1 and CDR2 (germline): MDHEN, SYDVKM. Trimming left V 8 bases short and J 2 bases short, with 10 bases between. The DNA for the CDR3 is TGTGCCAGCGGGACTCAGACTGGAAACACCATATATTTT. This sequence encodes CASGTQTGNTIYF.

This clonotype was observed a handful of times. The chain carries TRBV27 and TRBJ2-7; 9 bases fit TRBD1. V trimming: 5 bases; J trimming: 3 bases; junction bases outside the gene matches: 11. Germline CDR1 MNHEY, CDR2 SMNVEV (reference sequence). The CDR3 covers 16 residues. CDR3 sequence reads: CASSHPPGTGYYEQYF. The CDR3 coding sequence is TGTGCCAGCAGTCACCCCCCCGGGACAGGGTACTACGAGCAGTACTTC.

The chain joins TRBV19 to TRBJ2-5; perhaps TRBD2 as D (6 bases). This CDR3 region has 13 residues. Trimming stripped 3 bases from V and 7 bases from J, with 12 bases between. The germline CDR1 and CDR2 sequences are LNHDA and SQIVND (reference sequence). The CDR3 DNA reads TGTGCCAGTAGTATGGGCGGGATAGGGACCCAGTACTTC. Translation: CASSMGGIGTQYF.

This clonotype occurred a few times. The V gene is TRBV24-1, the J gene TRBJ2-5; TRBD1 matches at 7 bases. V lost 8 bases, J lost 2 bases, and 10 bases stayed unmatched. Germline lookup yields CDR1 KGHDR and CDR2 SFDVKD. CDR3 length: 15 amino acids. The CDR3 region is CATTIIDRVQETQYF. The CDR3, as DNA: TGTGCCACCACTATCATCGACAGGGTTCAAGAGACCCAGTACTTC.

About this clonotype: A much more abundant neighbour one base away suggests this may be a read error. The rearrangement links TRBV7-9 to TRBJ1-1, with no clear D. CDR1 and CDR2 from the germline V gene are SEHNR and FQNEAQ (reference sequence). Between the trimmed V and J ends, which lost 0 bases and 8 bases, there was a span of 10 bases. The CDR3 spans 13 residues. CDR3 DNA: TGTGCCAGCAGCTTAGCGCTGGTGAACGAAGCTTTCTTT. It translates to CASSLALVNEAFF.

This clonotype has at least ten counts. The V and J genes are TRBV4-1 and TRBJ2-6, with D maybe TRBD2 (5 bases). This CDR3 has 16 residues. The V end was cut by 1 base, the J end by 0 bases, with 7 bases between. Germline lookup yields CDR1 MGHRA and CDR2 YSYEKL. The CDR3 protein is CASSQGRVSGANVLTF. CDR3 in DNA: TGCGCCAGCAGCCAAGGGCGGGTCTCTGGGGCCAACGTCCTGACTTTC.

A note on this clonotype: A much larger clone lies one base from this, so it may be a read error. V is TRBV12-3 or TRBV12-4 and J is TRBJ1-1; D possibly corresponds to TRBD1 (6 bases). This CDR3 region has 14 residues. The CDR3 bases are TGTGCCAGCAGTCCCCAGGGGTCAGCTACTGAAGCTCTCTTT. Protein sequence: CASSPQGSATEALF.

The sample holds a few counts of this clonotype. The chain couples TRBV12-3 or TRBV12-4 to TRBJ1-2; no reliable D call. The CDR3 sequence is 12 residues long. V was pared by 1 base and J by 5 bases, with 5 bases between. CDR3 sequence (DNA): TGTGCCAGCAGTTTAGGTATATATGGCTACACCTTC. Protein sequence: CASSLGIYGYTF.

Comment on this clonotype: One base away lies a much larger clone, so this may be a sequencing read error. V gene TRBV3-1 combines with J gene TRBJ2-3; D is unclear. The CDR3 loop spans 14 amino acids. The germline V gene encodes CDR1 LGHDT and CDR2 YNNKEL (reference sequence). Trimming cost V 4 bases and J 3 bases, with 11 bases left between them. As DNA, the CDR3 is TGTGCCAGCAGCCCACAGCTGGCGACAGATACGCAGTATTTT. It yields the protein CASSPQLATDTQYF.

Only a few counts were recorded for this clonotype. The CDR3 is CASTPDLGQETQYF. The CDR3 DNA is TGTGCCAGCACCCCGGACCTCGGACAAGAGACCCAGTACTTC. The J gene is TRBJ2-5, the V gene TRBV28; D gene unclear. Trimming stripped 7 bases from V and 2 bases from J, with 14 bases between. CDR1 and CDR2 (germline): MDHEN, SYDVKM. The CDR3 has 14 residues.

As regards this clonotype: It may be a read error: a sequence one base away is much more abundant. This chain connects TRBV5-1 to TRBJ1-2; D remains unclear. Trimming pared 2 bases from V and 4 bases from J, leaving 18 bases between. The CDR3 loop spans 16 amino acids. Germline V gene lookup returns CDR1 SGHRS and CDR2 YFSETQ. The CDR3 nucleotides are TGCGCCAGCAGCTTAGAATTATCCGGCAGTCCCTATGGCTACACCTTC. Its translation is CASSLELSGSPYGYTF.